One sample yielded the 21 T cell receptor beta chains listed below, sequenced in a study of PD-L1 blockade in urothelial cancer. The time point is: peripheral blood 6 weeks after treatment start. Libraries were prepared by immunoSEQ multiplex PCR; TCRdb keeps only in-frame clonotypes and omits some of them. The data show around 49,000 clones, more than 70% seen once. The material sequenced was PBMCs, taken around atezolizumab (anti-PD-L1) treatment. These receptors originate from a man between 60 and 75 years old with urothelial cancer.

The V and J genes are TRBV7-6 and TRBJ2-1; the match to TRBD2 covers 14 bases. The length of the CDR3 is 16 residues. Trimming at V came to 0 bases and at J to 6 bases, leaving 1 base not matched to a gene. The germline V gene encodes CDR1 SGHVS and CDR2 FNYEAQ. The CDR3 DNA sequence: TGTGCCAGCAGCTTAGCGACTAGCGGGAGGGTCAATGAGCAGTTCTTC. Translating gives CASSLATSGRVNEQFF.

The chain has TRBV5-8 and TRBJ1-1; 8 bases match TRBD1. Germline-derived CDR1 and CDR2 are SGHTS and YDEGEE. CDR3 length: 15 amino acids. Losses at the gene ends were 1 base for V and 2 bases for J; bases not matched to a gene: 4. CDR3 nucleotide sequence: TGTGCCAGCAGCTTGCGGACAGGGACTAACACTGAAGCTTTCTTT. Translating it yields CASSLRTGTNTEAFF.

The rearrangement joins TRBV5-1 to TRBJ2-1; 16 nucleotides line up with TRBD2. Germline V gene data show CDR1 as SGHRS and CDR2 as YFSETQ. V was clipped by 3 bases and J by 6 bases; unmatched bases: 3. CDR3 size: 16 residues. CDR3 amino acids: CASSSGLAGGANEQFF. DNA of the CDR3: TGCGCCAGCAGCTCGGGACTAGCGGGGGGGGCCAATGAGCAGTTCTTC.

Here the CDR3 reads CASRGGDSYNEQFF. As DNA, the CDR3 is TGCGCCAGCAGGGGCGGGGATTCCTACAATGAGCAGTTCTTC. This chain uses TRBV5-1 with TRBJ2-1; perhaps TRBD2 as D (6 bases). CDR3 length: 14 amino acids. CDR1 and CDR2 from the germline V gene are SGHRS and YFSETQ. V was shortened by 5 bases and J by 1 base, with 10 bases between the two germline ends.

V usage is TRBV4-3 and J usage is TRBJ1-1; tentative D call: TRBD1 (6 bases). The length of the CDR3 is 16 residues. Germline-derived CDR1 and CDR2 are LGHNA and YSLEER. Trimming shortened V by 1 base and J by 7 bases, and 19 bases separated the two germline ends. In DNA form, the CDR3 reads TGCGCCAGCAGCCAAGGCGTTCGGGCAGGGGCTTTTGAAGCTTTCTTT. Translating gives CASSQGVRAGAFEAFF.

The chain is built from TRBV14 and TRBJ1-6, with D tentatively TRBD1 (6 bases). The CDR3 covers 13 residues. The V gene's germline CDR1 is SGHDN and CDR2 FVKESK. V lost 4 bases and J 13 bases, leaving 14 bases between the germline ends. The CDR3 DNA reads TGTGCCAGCAGCCCGACAGGCACCCAGCCCCTCCACTTT. Translated, it gives CASSPTGTQPLHF. Full variable domain (missing parts from reference TRBV14 and TRBJ1-6): EAGVTQFPSHSVIEKGQTVTLRCDPISGHDNLYWYRRVMGKEIKFLLHFVKESKQDESGMPNNRFLAERTGGTYSTLKVQPAELEDSGVYFCASSPTGTQPLHFGNGTRLTVT.

The chain links TRBV4-1 to TRBJ1-1; D not resolved. The V end lost 0 bases, the J end lost 14 bases, and 13 bases lay between the germline ends. Germline CDR1 MGHRA, CDR2 YSYEKL. The CDR3 has 12 residues. The CDR3 DNA is TGCGCCAGCAGCCAAGACGGGGTGAGGCGGTTCTTT. Encoded protein: CASSQDGVRRFF.

There are a few counts of this clone. The chain carries TRBV19 and TRBJ1-2; 10 nucleotides match TRBD1. V gave up 7 bases and J gave up 7 bases; unmatched junction bases: 9. In germline, CDR1 is LNHDA, CDR2 SQIVND (reference sequence). The CDR3 runs 14 residues. The CDR3 protein is CASTPSGQGLGYTF. CDR3 sequence (DNA): TGTGCCAGTACCCCATCGGGACAGGGGCTTGGCTACACCTTC.

CDR3 nucleotide sequence: TGTGCCAGCCGACAAAGCGGGACCTACAATGAGCAGTTCTTC. Translating it yields CASRQSGTYNEQFF. The chain employs TRBV28 and TRBJ2-1, with TRBD2 matching 7 bases. Looked up from germline, CDR1 is MDHEN and CDR2 is SYDVKM. Trimming at V came to 8 bases and at J to 2 bases, leaving 6 bases not matched to a gene. There are 14 residues in the CDR3.

The chain carries TRBV29-1 and TRBJ1-1; possible D gene TRBD1, 6 bases. This CDR3 has 13 amino acids. Trimming stripped 7 bases from V and 1 base from J, with 13 bases between. Germline assignment: CDR1 SQVTM and CDR2 ANQGSEA. The CDR3: CSGTTGQNTEAFF. The CDR3 DNA reads TGCAGCGGTACGACAGGACAGAACACTGAAGCTTTCTTT.

This chain connects TRBV28 to TRBJ1-4, with 10 bases fitting TRBD1. The V gene's germline CDR1 is MDHEN and CDR2 SYDVKM. The CDR3 sequence is 16 residues long. Losses at the gene ends were 2 bases for V and 8 bases for J; bases not matched to a gene: 8. CDR3 amino acids: CASSLASDRGREKLFF. The CDR3 DNA reads TGTGCCAGCAGTTTAGCGTCGGACAGGGGGAGGGAAAAACTGTTTTTT.

V usage is TRBV19 and J usage is TRBJ2-7; 11 bases agree with TRBD1. The length of the CDR3 is 14 residues. The V segment lost 5 bases and the J segment 4 bases; nucleotides outside the gene matches: 4. Germline V gene sequence: CDR1 LNHDA, CDR2 SQIVND (reference sequence). The CDR3 is CASSPGQGVYEQYF. DNA of the CDR3: TGTGCCAGTAGTCCGGGACAGGGGGTATACGAGCAGTACTTC.

The rearrangement uses TRBV19 and TRBJ1-2; tentative D call: TRBD1 (5 bases). The CDR3 is made up of 16 amino acids. Deletions cut 4 bases from V and 0 bases from J, with 15 bases between. Germline CDR1 is LNHDA and CDR2 is SQIVND (reference sequence). CDR3 in amino acids: CASSTPRQTANYGYTF. In nucleotides, the CDR3 is TGTGCCAGTAGTACGCCTCGACAGACTGCTAACTATGGCTACACCTTC.

The genes are TRBV6-1 and TRBJ1-3; 7 bases agree with TRBD1. The V gene end was trimmed by 1 base and the J gene end by 1 base; junction bases not matched to a gene: 13. This CDR3 spans 19 amino acids. The germline gives CDR1 MNHNS, CDR2 SASEGT. The CDR3 DNA follows: TGTGCCAGCAGTGAAGTGTTGACAGGGAGACGGTTATCTGGAAACACCATATATTTT. Its protein is CASSEVLTGRRLSGNTIYF.

This chain connects TRBV5-1 to TRBJ1-2, with D tentatively TRBD1 (5 bases). Per the germline V gene, CDR1 is SGHRS and CDR2 is YFSETQ. This CDR3 spans 14 amino acids. The germline V and J ends were trimmed by 0 bases and 8 bases, with 14 bases remaining between them. CDR3 in amino acids: CASSLEGRGGGYTF. DNA of the CDR3: TGCGCCAGCAGCTTGGAGGGAAGGGGTGGCGGCTACACCTTC.

The chain links TRBV19 to TRBJ1-1, with 7 bases matching TRBD1. The ends lost 3 bases at V and 4 bases at J; junction bases unmatched: 5. The CDR3 length is 14 residues. Germline loops: CDR1 LNHDA, CDR2 SQIVND (reference sequence). CDR3 in DNA: TGTGCCAGTAGTATGGGACAGTTCATCACTGAAGCTTTCTTT. It is translated as CASSMGQFITEAFF.

The chain has TRBV5-1 and TRBJ1-4; 7 nucleotides align to TRBD1. V shed 6 bases and J 8 bases; nucleotides not matched to a gene: 7. Per the germline V gene, CDR1 is SGHRS and CDR2 is YFSETQ. CDR3 size: 13 residues. This CDR3 reads CASKSGTDEKLFF. The DNA of the CDR3 is TGCGCCAGCAAATCCGGGACAGACGAAAAACTGTTTTTT.

The V and J genes are TRBV6-7 and TRBJ2-7, with TRBD1 matching over 9 bases. TRBV6-7 has ORF status, its function being uncertain. Unmatched junction bases numbered 15, after V lost 3 bases and J lost 0 bases. The CDR3 has 19 amino acids. The CDR3 nucleotides read TGTGCCAGCAGTTATTCTAATATGGGACAGGGAGGGAGCTCCTACGAGCAGTACTTC. Residues: CASSYSNMGQGGSSYEQYF.

This chain connects TRBV2 to TRBJ2-1, with unresolved D. The CDR3 is 10 amino acids. Trimming shortened V by 7 bases and J by 7 bases, and 5 bases separated the two germline ends. Germline V lookup: CDR1 SNHLY, CDR2 FYNNEI. DNA of the CDR3: TGTGCCAGCATGACAAATGAGCAGTTCTTC. Translation gives CASMTNEQFF.

This clone was detected once. The CDR3 DNA follows: TGCGCCAGCAGCCAAGGGCTGGACAGGCGCTACAATGAGCAGTTCTTC. It yields the protein CASSQGLDRRYNEQFF. The chain employs TRBV4-1 and TRBJ2-1, with 7 bases lining up with TRBD1. Trimming removed 1 base from V and 3 bases from J; junction bases left unmatched: 6. Per germline, CDR1 MGHRA and CDR2 YSYEKL. The CDR3 has 16 amino acids.

This chain connects TRBV2 to TRBJ2-3, with TRBD1 matching 11 bases. V was clipped by 7 bases and J by 5 bases; unmatched bases: 8. Per germline, CDR1 SNHLY and CDR2 FYNNEI. The length of the CDR3 is 15 residues. The CDR3: CASNTGQGAVDTQYF. The CDR3 region has the DNA TGTGCCAGCAACACCGGACAGGGGGCCGTAGATACGCAGTATTTT. Variable domain in full (rest from reference TRBV2 and TRBJ2-3): EPEVTQTPSHQVTQMGQEVILRCVPISNHLYFYWYRQILGQKVEFLVSFYNNEISEKSEIFDDQFSVERPDGSNFTLKIRSTKLEDSAMYFCASNTGQGAVDTQYFGPGTRLTVL.